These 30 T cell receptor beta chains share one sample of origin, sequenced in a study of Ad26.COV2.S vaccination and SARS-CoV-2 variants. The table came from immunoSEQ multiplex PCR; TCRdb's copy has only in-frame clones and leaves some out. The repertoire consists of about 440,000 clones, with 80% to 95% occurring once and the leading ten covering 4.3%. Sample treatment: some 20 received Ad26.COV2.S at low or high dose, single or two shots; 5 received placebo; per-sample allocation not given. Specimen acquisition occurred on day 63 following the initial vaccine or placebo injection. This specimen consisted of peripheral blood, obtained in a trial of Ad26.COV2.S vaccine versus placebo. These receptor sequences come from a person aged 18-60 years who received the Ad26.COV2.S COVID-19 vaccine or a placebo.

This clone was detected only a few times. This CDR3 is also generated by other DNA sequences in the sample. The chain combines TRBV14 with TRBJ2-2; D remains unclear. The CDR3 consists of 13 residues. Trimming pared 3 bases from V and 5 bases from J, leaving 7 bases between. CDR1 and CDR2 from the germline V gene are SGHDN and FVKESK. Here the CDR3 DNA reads TGTGCCAGCAGCCAGCTGAATACCGGGGAGCTGTTTTTT. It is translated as CASSQLNTGELFF.

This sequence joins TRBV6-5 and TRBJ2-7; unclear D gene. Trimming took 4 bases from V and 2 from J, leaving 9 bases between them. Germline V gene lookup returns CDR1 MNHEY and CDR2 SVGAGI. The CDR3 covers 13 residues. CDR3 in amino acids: CASSLERAYEQYF. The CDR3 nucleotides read TGTGCCAGCAGTTTAGAGAGAGCCTACGAGCAGTACTTC.

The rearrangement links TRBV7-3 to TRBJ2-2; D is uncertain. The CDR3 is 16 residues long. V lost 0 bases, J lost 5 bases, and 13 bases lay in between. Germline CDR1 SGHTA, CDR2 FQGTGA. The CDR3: CASSLTSSPQTGELFF. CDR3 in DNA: TGTGCCAGCAGCTTAACGTCGAGCCCACAAACCGGGGAGCTGTTTTTT.

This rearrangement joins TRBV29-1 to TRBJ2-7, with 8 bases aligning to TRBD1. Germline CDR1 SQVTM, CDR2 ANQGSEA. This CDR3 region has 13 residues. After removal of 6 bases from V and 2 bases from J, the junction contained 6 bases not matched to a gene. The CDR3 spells CSVRQGSTYEQYF. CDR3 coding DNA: TGCAGCGTCCGACAGGGGAGTACCTACGAGCAGTACTTC.

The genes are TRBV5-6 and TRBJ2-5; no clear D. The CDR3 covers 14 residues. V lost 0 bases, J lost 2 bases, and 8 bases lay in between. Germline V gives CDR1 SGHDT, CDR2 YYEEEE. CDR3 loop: CASSLGRFQETQYF. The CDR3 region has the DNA TGTGCCAGCAGCTTGGGCCGCTTTCAAGAGACCCAGTACTTC.

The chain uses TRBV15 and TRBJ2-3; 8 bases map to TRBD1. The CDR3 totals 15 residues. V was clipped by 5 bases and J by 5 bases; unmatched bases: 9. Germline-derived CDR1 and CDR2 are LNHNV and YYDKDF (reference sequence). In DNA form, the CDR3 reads TGTGCCACCAGCTACGGAGGACAGGGTCAAGATACGCAGTATTTT. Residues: CATSYGGQGQDTQYF. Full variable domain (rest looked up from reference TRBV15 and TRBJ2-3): DAMVIQNPRYQVTQFGKPVTLSCSQTLNHNVMYWYQQKSSQAPKLLFHYYDKDFNNEADTPDNFQSRRPNTSFCFLDIRSPGLGDTAMYLCATSYGGQGQDTQYFGPGTRLTVL.

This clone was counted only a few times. The CDR3 sequence is CASSQDKAGRILNSPLHF. Written as DNA, the CDR3 is TGTGCCAGCAGCCAAGATAAGGCTGGCCGTATCTTAAATTCACCCCTCCACTTT. The chain uses TRBV4-2 and TRBJ1-6; D uncertain. Per germline, CDR1 LGHNA and CDR2 YNFKEQ. V was pared by 0 bases and J by 7 bases, with 19 bases between. The CDR3 runs 18 residues.

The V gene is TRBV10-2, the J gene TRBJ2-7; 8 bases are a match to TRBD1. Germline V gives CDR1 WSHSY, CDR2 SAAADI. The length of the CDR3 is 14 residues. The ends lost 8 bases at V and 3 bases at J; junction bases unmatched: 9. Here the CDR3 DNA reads TGCGCCAGCGTGCCAGGACAGGGTGGCTACGAGCAGTACTTC. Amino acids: CASVPGQGGYEQYF.

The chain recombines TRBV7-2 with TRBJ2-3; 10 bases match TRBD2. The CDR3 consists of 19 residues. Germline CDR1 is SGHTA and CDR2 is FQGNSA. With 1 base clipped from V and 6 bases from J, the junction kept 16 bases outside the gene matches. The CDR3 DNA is TGTGCCAGCAGCTTAGAATTCAGGGCTAGCGGGAGTAGCTTGGATACGCAGTATTTT. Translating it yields CASSLEFRASGSSLDTQYF.

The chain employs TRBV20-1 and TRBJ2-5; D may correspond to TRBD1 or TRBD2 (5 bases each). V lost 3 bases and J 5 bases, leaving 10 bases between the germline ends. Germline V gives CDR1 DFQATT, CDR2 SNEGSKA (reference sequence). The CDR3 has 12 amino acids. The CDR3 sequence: CSASWGRETQYF. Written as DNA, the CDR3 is TGCAGTGCTAGTTGGGGACGGGAGACCCAGTACTTC.

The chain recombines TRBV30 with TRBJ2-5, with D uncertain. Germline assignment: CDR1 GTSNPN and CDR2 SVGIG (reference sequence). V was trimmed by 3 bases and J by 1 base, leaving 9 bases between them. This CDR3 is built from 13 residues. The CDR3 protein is CAWSRPPQETQYF. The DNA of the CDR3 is TGTGCCTGGAGCCGGCCCCCCCAAGAGACCCAGTACTTC.

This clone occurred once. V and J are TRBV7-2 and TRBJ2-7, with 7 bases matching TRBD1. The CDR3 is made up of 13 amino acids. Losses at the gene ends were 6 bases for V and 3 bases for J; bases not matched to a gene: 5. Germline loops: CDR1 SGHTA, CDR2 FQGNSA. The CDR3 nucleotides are TGTGCCAGCAGTTCGGACAGGAACTACGAGCAGTACTTC. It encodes CASSSDRNYEQYF.

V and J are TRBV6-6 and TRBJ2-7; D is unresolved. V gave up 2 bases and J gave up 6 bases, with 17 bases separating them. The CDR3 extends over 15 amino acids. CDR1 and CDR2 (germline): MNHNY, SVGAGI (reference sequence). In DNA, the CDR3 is TGTGCCAGCAGTTACACCTCCCCGACCCTCGGCGAGCAGTACTTC. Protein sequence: CASSYTSPTLGEQYF.

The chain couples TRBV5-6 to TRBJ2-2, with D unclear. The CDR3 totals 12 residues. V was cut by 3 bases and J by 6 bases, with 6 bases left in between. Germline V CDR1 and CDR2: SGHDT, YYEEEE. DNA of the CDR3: TGTGCCAGCAGCTATGTAGCCGGGGAGCTGTTTTTT. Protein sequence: CASSYVAGELFF.

For the CDR3, the DNA is TGCGCCAGCAGCTTGGGGACCTACAATGAGCAGTTCTTC. It specifies CASSLGTYNEQFF. The chain combines TRBV5-1 with TRBJ2-1; D not certain. The CDR3 has 13 residues. Trimming cost V 0 bases and J 2 bases, with 3 bases left between them. Germline loops: CDR1 SGHRS, CDR2 YFSETQ.

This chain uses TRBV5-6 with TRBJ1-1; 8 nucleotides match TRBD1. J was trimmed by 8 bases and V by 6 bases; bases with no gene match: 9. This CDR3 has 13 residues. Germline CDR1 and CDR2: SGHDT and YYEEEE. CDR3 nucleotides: TGTGCCAGCACCCTGGGGACAGGTACGGAAGCTTTCTTT. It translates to CASTLGTGTEAFF.

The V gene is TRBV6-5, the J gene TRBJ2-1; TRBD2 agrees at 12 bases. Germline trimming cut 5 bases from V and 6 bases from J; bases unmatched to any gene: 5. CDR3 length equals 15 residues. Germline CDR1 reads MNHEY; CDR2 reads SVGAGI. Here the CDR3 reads CASSRLAGEFNEQFF. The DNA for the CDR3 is TGTGCCAGCAGTAGACTAGCGGGAGAGTTCAATGAGCAGTTCTTC.

CDR3 loop: CASSPDGVSLFF. CDR3 coding DNA: TGTGCCAGCAGCCCAGACGGGGTTAGTCTGTTTTTT. The rearrangement links TRBV3-1 (or the pseudogene TRBV3-2) to TRBJ1-4; no reliable D call. The length of the CDR3 is 12 residues. The germline V and J ends were trimmed by 4 bases and 14 bases, with 14 bases remaining between them. CDR1 and CDR2 from the germline V gene are LGHDT and YNNKEL (reference sequence).

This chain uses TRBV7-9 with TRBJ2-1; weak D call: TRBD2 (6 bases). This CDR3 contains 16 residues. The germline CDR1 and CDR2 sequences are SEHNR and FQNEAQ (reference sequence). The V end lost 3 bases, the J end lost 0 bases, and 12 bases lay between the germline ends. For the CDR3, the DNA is TGTGCCAGCAGCTTCCCCGGGGGAGGCTCCTACAATGAGCAGTTCTTC. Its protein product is CASSFPGGGSYNEQFF.

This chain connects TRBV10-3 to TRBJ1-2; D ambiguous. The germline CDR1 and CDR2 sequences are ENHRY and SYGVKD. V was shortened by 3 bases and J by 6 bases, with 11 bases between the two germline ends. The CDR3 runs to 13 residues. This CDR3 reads CAISETAGDGYTF. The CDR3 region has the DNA TGTGCCATCAGTGAAACGGCGGGAGATGGCTACACCTTC.

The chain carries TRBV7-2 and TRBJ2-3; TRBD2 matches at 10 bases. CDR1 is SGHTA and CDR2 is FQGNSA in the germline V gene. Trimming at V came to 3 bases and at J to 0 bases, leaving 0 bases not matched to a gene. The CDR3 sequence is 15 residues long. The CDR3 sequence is CASSFSGRSTDTQYF. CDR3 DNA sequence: TGTGCCAGCAGCTTTAGCGGGAGGAGCACAGATACGCAGTATTTT.

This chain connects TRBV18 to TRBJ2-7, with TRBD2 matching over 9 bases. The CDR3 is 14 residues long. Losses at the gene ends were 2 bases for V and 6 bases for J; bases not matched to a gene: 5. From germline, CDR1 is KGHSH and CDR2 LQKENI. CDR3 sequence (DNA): TGTGCCAGCTCACCAATAGCGGGAGAAGGCGAGCAGTACTTC. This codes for CASSPIAGEGEQYF.

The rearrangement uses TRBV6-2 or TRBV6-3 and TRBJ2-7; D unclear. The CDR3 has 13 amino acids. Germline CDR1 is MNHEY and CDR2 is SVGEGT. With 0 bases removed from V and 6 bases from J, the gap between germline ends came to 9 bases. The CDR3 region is CASSYSRSAEQYF. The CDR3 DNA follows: TGTGCCAGCAGTTACTCGCGATCGGCCGAGCAGTACTTC.

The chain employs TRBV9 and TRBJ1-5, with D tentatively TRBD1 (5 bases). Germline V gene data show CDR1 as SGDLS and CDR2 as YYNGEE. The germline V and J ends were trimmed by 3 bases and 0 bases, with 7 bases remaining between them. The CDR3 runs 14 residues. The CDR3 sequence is CASSAGRSNQPQHF. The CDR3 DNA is TGTGCCAGCAGCGCGGGGCGTAGCAATCAGCCCCAGCATTTT.

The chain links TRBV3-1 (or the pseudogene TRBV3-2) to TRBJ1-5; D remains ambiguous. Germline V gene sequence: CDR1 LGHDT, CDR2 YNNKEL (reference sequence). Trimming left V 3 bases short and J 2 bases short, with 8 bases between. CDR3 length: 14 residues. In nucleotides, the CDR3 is TGTGCCAGCAGCCAGGGGAACGGCAATCAGCCCCAGCATTTT. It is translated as CASSQGNGNQPQHF.

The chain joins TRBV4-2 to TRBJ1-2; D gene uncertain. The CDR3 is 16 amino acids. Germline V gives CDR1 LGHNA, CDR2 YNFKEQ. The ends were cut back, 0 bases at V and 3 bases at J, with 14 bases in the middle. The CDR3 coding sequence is TGTGCCAGCAGCCAAGATCAAAATAAGGGCCACTATGGCTACACCTTC. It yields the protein CASSQDQNKGHYGYTF.

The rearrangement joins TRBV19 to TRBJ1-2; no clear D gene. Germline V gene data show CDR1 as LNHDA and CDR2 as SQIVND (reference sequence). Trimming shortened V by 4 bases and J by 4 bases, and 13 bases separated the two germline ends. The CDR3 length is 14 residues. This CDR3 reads CASSRGKGSYGYTF. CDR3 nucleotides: TGTGCCAGTAGTAGGGGAAAAGGCTCCTATGGCTACACCTTC.

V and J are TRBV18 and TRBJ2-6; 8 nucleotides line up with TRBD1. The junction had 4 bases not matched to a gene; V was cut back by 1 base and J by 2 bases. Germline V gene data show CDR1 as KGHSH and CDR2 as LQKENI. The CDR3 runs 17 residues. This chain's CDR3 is CASSPQGQAAGANVLTF. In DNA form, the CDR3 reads TGTGCCAGCTCACCACAGGGACAGGCTGCTGGGGCCAACGTCCTGACTTTC.

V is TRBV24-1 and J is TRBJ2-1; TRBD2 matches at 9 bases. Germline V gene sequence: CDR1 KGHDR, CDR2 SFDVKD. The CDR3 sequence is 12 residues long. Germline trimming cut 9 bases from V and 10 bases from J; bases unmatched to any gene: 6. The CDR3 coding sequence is TGTGCCACCGGGGAGACTAGCGGAGAGCAGTTCTTC. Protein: CATGETSGEQFF.

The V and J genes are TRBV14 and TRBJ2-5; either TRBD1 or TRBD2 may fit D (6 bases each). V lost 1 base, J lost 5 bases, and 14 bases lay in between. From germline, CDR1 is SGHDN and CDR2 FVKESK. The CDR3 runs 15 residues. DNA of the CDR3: TGTGCCAGCAGCCAAGTCGCGCGGAGGGGGGAGACCCAGTACTTC. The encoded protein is CASSQVARRGETQYF.